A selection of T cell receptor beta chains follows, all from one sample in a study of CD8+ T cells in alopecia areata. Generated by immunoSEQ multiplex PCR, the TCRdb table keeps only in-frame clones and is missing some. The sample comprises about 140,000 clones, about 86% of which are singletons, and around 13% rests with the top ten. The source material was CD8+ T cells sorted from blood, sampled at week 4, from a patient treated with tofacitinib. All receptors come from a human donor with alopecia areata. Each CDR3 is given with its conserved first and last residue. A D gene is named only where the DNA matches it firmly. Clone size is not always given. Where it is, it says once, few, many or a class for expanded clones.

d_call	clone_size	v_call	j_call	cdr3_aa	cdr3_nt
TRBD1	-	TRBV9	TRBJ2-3	CASSVTGGSTDTQYF	TGTGCCAGCAGCGTCACAGGGGGAAGCACAGATACGCAGTATTTT
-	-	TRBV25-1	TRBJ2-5	CASSEGWETQYF	TGTGCCAGCAGTGAGGGTTGGGAGACCCAGTACTTC
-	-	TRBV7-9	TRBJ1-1	CASSQGGTEAFF	TGTGCCAGCAGCCAAGGAGGCACTGAAGCTTTCTTT
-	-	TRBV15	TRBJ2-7	CATSRDIFYEQYF	TGTGCCACCAGCAGAGACATCTTCTACGAGCAGTACTTC
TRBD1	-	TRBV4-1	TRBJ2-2	CASSQVPRGPGELFF	TGCGCCAGCAGTCAGGTTCCCAGGGGGCCCGGGGAGCTGTTTTTT
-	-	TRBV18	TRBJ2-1	CASSPGEGFPTNEQFF	TGTGCCAGCTCCCCCGGCGAAGGGTTTCCAACCAATGAGCAGTTCTTC
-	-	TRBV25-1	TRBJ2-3	CASSDWDTDTQYF	TGTGCCAGCAGTGATTGGGACACAGATACGCAGTATTTT
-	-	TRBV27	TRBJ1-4	CASSPRGTANEKLFF	TGTGCCAGCAGTCCCCGAGGGACGGCGAATGAAAAACTGTTTTTT
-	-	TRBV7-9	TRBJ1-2	CASSPIRTATNYGYTF	TGTGCCAGCAGCCCGATTAGGACAGCAACTAACTATGGCTACACCTTC
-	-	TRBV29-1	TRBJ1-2	CSVGGDYGYTF	TGCAGCGTTGGAGGTGACTATGGCTACACCTTC
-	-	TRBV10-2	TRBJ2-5	CATLQETQYF	TGCGCCACCTTGCAAGAGACCCAGTACTTC
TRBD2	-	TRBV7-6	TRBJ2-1	CASSPSYYGTSGSNRYNEQFF	TGTGCCAGCAGCCCTAGTTATTACGGGACTAGCGGGAGTAATAGGTACAATGAGCAGTTCTTC
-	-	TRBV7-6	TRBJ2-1	CASSLSGPVVDEQFF	TGTGCCAGCAGCTTATCGGGGCCGGTGGTCGATGAGCAGTTCTTC
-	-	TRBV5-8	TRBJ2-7	CASSFRVPLSYEQYF	TGTGCCAGCAGCTTCCGGGTCCCGCTTTCCTACGAGCAGTACTTC
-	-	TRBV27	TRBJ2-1	CASTGGPRYNEQFF	TGTGCCAGCACGGGGGGCCCGCGATACAATGAGCAGTTCTTC
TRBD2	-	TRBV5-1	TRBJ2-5	CASSLAVAGVGETQYF	TGCGCCAGCAGCTTGGCGGTAGCGGGAGTCGGCGAGACCCAGTACTTC
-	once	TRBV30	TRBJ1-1	CAWSPHRVSTEAFF	TGTGCCTGGAGTCCTCACAGGGTATCCACTGAAGCTTTCTTT
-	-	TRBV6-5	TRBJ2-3	CASSYSPITDTQYF	TGTGCCAGCAGTTACTCGCCCATCACAGATACGCAGTATTTT
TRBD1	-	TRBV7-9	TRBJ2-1	CASSSRSPGQGNNEQFF	TGTGCCAGCAGCTCGCGAAGCCCGGGACAGGGTAACAATGAGCAGTTCTTC
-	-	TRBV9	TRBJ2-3	CASSVGGVTDTQYF	TGTGCCAGCAGCGTAGGCGGCGTAACAGATACGCAGTATTTT
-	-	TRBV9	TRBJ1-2	CASSVGYGYTF	TGTGCCAGCAGCGTAGGGTATGGCTACACCTTC
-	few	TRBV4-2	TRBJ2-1	CASSQEYGGNNEQFF	TGTGCCAGCAGCCAAGAATACGGGGGCAACAATGAGCAGTTCTTC